This entry lists 18 T cell receptor beta chains sequenced from one sample in a study of cytomegalovirus exposure and HLA in healthy donors. PCR involved 60 Vbeta and 13 Jbeta primers. The table came from immunoSEQ multiplex PCR; TCRdb's copy has only in-frame clones and leaves some out. The repertoire consists of over 150,000 clones, with 80% occurring once and the leading ten covering approximately 8.7%. Sequencing was done on a sample of PBMCs. The source of these receptors is a man between 18 and 29 years old in good health and CMV-seropositive.

This chain links TRBV14 with TRBJ1-4; D unclear. The germline V gene encodes CDR1 SGHDN and CDR2 FVKESK. CDR3 length: 16 amino acids. V was trimmed by 4 bases and J by 0 bases, leaving 12 bases between them. This chain's CDR3 is CASSPGDGATNEKLFF. CDR3 DNA: TGTGCCAGCAGCCCGGGAGACGGTGCAACTAATGAAAAACTGTTTTTT.

The chain couples TRBV5-1 to TRBJ2-3; 8 nucleotides align to TRBD2. The CDR3 has 15 residues. CDR1 is SGHRS, CDR2 YFSETQ, per germline. J lost 3 bases, V lost 0 bases, and 3 bases had no gene match. Here the CDR3 DNA reads TGCGCCAGCAGCTTGGTGGCTAGCGGGACAGATACGCAGTATTTT. It translates to CASSLVASGTDTQYF.

J is TRBJ1-6 and V is TRBV25-1, with D tentatively TRBD1 (5 bases). V shed 2 bases and J shed 8 bases, with 13 bases lying between them. This CDR3 is 15 amino acids long. Germline loops: CDR1 MGHDK, CDR2 SYGVNS. Here the CDR3 reads CASSEVGRVHSPLHF. For the CDR3, the DNA is TGTGCCAGCAGTGAAGTCGGCAGGGTACATTCACCCCTCCACTTT.

Only a few counts were recorded for this clone. The V and J genes are TRBV13 and TRBJ2-5, with a tentative D call TRBD1 (6 bases). Germline V gene sequence: CDR1 PRHDT, CDR2 FYEKMQ (reference sequence). V was pared by 4 bases and J by 1 base, with 13 bases between. The CDR3 extends over 15 amino acids. DNA of the CDR3: TGTGCCAGCAGCTACCTCCCAGGGGTCCAAGAGACCCAGTACTTC. Encoded protein: CASSYLPGVQETQYF.

This clone was counted once. The chain carries TRBV27 and TRBJ1-2; D is possibly TRBD1 (6 bases). The CDR3 is made up of 12 amino acids. The V end was cut by 6 bases, the J end by 2 bases, with 7 bases between. From germline, CDR1 is MNHEY and CDR2 SMNVEV (reference sequence). CDR3 in amino acids: CASRGANYGYTF. The CDR3 DNA reads as TGTGCCAGCAGGGGGGCGAACTATGGCTACACCTTC.

This clone showed up just once. This chain links TRBV4-1 with TRBJ2-5; D is uncertain. The DNA end favors TRBJ2-7, so the J call may be wrong. The length of the CDR3 is 13 residues. Germline V gene lookup returns CDR1 MGHRA and CDR2 YSYEKL. CDR3 coding DNA: TGCGCCAGCAGCCAAGCACTTACCTACGAGCAGTACTTC. Translating gives CASSQALTYEQYF.

J is TRBJ1-2 and V is TRBV2, with 7 bases lining up with TRBD1. The CDR3 length is 13 residues. The junction had 4 bases not matched to a gene; V was cut back by 7 bases and J by 2 bases. CDR1 is SNHLY, CDR2 FYNNEI, per germline. The CDR3 DNA reads as TGTGCCAGCAAGGAGGGACAGAACTATGGCTACACCTTC. Its translation: CASKEGQNYGYTF.

The chain couples TRBV14 to TRBJ2-5, with D uncertain. The germline V gene encodes CDR1 SGHDN and CDR2 FVKESK. Trimming stripped 1 base from V and 9 bases from J, with 15 bases between. This CDR3 region has 14 residues. CDR3: CASSQGLSLRAQYF. CDR3 coding DNA: TGTGCCAGCAGCCAAGGTCTTTCGCTCCGGGCCCAGTACTTC.

J is TRBJ2-7 and V is TRBV14, with TRBD1 matching 9 bases. The germline CDR1 and CDR2 sequences are SGHDN and FVKESK. The CDR3 has 15 residues. Trimming at V came to 3 bases and at J to 5 bases, leaving 8 bases not matched to a gene. The CDR3 here is CASSQSGQGFDEQYF. DNA for the CDR3: TGTGCCAGCAGCCAGTCGGGACAGGGCTTCGACGAGCAGTACTTC.

The CDR3 sequence is CASSPSIITQALSNQPQHF. The DNA of the CDR3 is TGTGCCAGCTCACCATCCATTATTACTCAGGCCCTCAGCAATCAGCCCCAGCATTTT. The rearrangement links TRBV18 to TRBJ1-5; D call uncertain. V lost 2 bases to trimming and J lost 1 base, with 21 bases between them. Germline-derived CDR1 and CDR2 are KGHSH and LQKENI. The CDR3 is made up of 19 amino acids.

The chain employs TRBV6-5 and TRBJ1-1; D is possibly TRBD1 (5 bases). This CDR3 has 14 residues. Trimming left V 2 bases short and J 7 bases short, with 14 bases between. The germline V gene encodes CDR1 MNHEY and CDR2 SVGAGI. Here the CDR3 reads CASSYGMGGFEAFF. Here the CDR3 DNA reads TGTGCCAGCAGTTACGGTATGGGGGGATTTGAAGCTTTCTTT.

The chain uses TRBV20-1 and TRBJ1-1; D is undetermined. V shed 4 bases and J shed 1 base, with 4 bases lying between them. Germline V lookup: CDR1 DFQATT, CDR2 SNEGSKA (reference sequence). The CDR3 has 11 amino acids. This CDR3 is CSANKNTEAFF. CDR3 bases: TGCAGTGCTAATAAGAACACTGAAGCTTTCTTT.

The chain is built from TRBV19 and TRBJ2-7; 12 bases align to TRBD2. The germline V gene has CDR1 LNHDA and CDR2 SQIVND (reference sequence). Trimming at V came to 5 bases and at J to 11 bases, leaving 13 bases not matched to a gene. The CDR3 is made up of 15 amino acids. CDR3 sequence reads: CASSPGTSGSFRKYF. DNA of the CDR3: TGTGCCAGTAGTCCCGGGACTAGCGGGTCTTTCCGGAAGTACTTC.

The V gene is TRBV27, the J gene TRBJ2-7; D is possibly TRBD2 (5 bases). Per germline, CDR1 MNHEY and CDR2 SMNVEV (reference sequence). The CDR3 runs to 10 residues. Between the trimmed V and J ends, which lost 8 bases and 7 bases, there was a span of 9 bases. The CDR3 region is CASGSGEQYF. In DNA, the CDR3 is TGTGCCAGCGGGAGTGGGGAGCAGTACTTC.

Remarks on this clone: A junction boundary mismatches the germline segment, possibly from a read error. V is TRBV15 and J is TRBJ2-6, with D maybe TRBD1 (5 bases). The germline CDR1 and CDR2 sequences are LNHNV and YYDKDF (reference sequence). There are 15 residues in the CDR3. This CDR3 reads CATSTPRAGANGLTF. The DNA for the CDR3 is TGTGCCACCAGCACCCCACGGGCTGGGGCCAACGGCCTGACTTTC.

For this clone: This specimen includes other DNA sequences encoding the same CDR3. This CDR3 is CAISLGQGSYNEQFF. For the CDR3, the DNA is TGTGCCATCAGCCTGGGACAGGGGAGTTACAATGAGCAGTTCTTC. V usage is TRBV10-3 and J usage is TRBJ2-1; 10 bases fit TRBD1. Germline CDR1 and CDR2: ENHRY and SYGVKD. The CDR3 covers 15 residues. The J segment lost 4 bases and the V segment lost 6 bases, leaving 6 bases of the junction unmatched.

The chain recombines TRBV19 with TRBJ2-3; unclear D gene. Trimming removed 6 bases from V and 0 bases from J, with 10 bases in between. The germline CDR1 and CDR2 sequences are LNHDA and SQIVND (reference sequence). The CDR3 is 14 residues long. CDR3 DNA: TGTGCCAGTAGCGAAGCGCCTAGCACAGATACGCAGTATTTT. It is translated as CASSEAPSTDTQYF.

The chain joins TRBV4-1 to TRBJ2-3; 7 bases agree with TRBD1. After removal of 1 base from V and 1 base from J, the junction contained 5 bases not matched to a gene. CDR1 MGHRA and CDR2 YSYEKL come from the germline V gene. The CDR3 is made up of 16 amino acids. The chain's CDR3 is CASSQGYRGRTDTQYF. Here the CDR3 DNA reads TGCGCCAGCAGCCAAGGTTACAGGGGCCGCACAGATACGCAGTATTTT.